These 30 T cell receptor beta chains share one sample of origin, sequenced in a study of OX40 agonist ivuxolimab in advanced cancers. The data were produced by immunoSEQ multiplex PCR, yet TCRdb's version contains in-frame clones alone and is incomplete. The sample lists about 93,000 clones, roughly nine tenths occurring once. The sequences come from CD4+ or CD8+ T cells sorted from blood, collected in a trial of the OX40 agonist ivuxolimab. Receptors originate from an adult with an advanced solid tumor such as melanoma, head and neck, liver or kidney cancer.

The genes are TRBV6-1 and TRBJ2-7, with D hard to call. Trimming shortened V by 5 bases and J by 2 bases, and 7 bases separated the two germline ends. Germline values: CDR1 MNHNS, CDR2 SASEGT. This CDR3 is 12 amino acids long. CDR3 nucleotide sequence: TGTGCCAGCAGTATGAGACCCTACGAGCAGTACTTC. Its translation: CASSMRPYEQYF.

A remark on this clone: At the DNA level, this CDR3 is encoded by other sequences in the same sample as well. V usage is TRBV28 and J usage is TRBJ2-7; D remains unclear. This CDR3 has 12 amino acids. Germline CDR1 and CDR2: MDHEN and SYDVKM. Trimming pared 2 bases from V and 3 bases from J, leaving 5 bases between. The CDR3 DNA sequence: TGTGCCAGCAGTTTAGTCAGCTACGAGCAGTACTTC. This codes for CASSLVSYEQYF. The whole variable domain, filled in from reference TRBV28 and TRBJ2-7, reads DVKVTQSSRYLVKRTGEKVFLECVQDMDHENMFWYRQDPGLGLRLIYFSYDVKMKEKGDIPEGYSVSREKKERFSLILESASTNQTSMYLCASSLVSYEQYFGPGTRLTVT.

The V and J genes are TRBV9 and TRBJ2-5; TRBD2 might be the D (6 bases). The CDR3 totals 17 residues. Germline V CDR1 and CDR2: SGDLS, YYNGEE. Trimming cost V 0 bases and J 2 bases, with 17 bases left between them. In DNA, the CDR3 is TGTGCCAGCAGCGTAGGATCGGCTAGCGTAACTCAAGAGACCCAGTACTTC. It codes for CASSVGSASVTQETQYF. The full variable domain, in which reference TRBV9 and TRBJ2-5 provide the parts outside the CDR3, is DSGVTQTPKHLITATGQRVTLRCSPRSGDLSVYWYQQSLDQGLQFLIQYYNGEERAKGNILERFSAQQFPDLHSELNLSSLELGDSALYFCASSVGSASVTQETQYFGPGTRLLVL.

The chain recombines TRBV29-1 with TRBJ2-7, with 7 positions matching TRBD2. V dropped 0 bases and J dropped 5; count of bases not matched to a gene: 7. This CDR3 is built from 14 residues. Germline V gene data show CDR1 as SQVTM and CDR2 as ANQGSEA. CDR3 amino acids: CSVEDSQGGDEQYF. DNA for the CDR3: TGCAGCGTTGAAGATAGCCAGGGAGGGGACGAGCAGTACTTC.

The J gene is TRBJ2-1, the V gene TRBV27; D not certain. Germline V gene lookup returns CDR1 MNHEY and CDR2 SMNVEV (reference sequence). The V end was cut by 4 bases, the J end by 5 bases, with 9 bases between. The CDR3 sequence is 13 residues long. Written as DNA, the CDR3 is TGTGCCAGCAGTTCCCCATATGACAATGAGCAGTTCTTC. Amino acid sequence: CASSSPYDNEQFF.

V usage is TRBV28 and J usage is TRBJ1-4; D not certain. The CDR3 contains 14 residues. V gave up 10 bases and J gave up 0 bases, with 12 bases separating them. Germline V lookup: CDR1 MDHEN, CDR2 SYDVKM. As DNA, the CDR3 is TGTGCCATTAGGGAGTCCCCAACTAATGAAAAACTGTTTTTT. It codes for CAIRESPTNEKLFF.

The chain is built from TRBV19 and TRBJ2-3; 7 bases are shared with TRBD1. Germline lookup yields CDR1 LNHDA and CDR2 SQIVND (reference sequence). V trimming: 6 bases; J trimming: 4 bases; junction bases outside the gene matches: 13. CDR3 size: 16 residues. The CDR3 is CASSHLEGTAADTQYF. In nucleotides, the CDR3 is TGTGCCAGTAGCCACTTAGAGGGGACAGCGGCAGATACGCAGTATTTT.

The CDR3 sequence: CASSTSRVAGANVLTF. In DNA form, the CDR3 reads TGTGCCAGCTCAACTTCTCGGGTGGCTGGGGCCAACGTCCTGACTTTC. The chain uses TRBV18 and TRBJ2-6; no reliable D call. The V end was cut by 5 bases, the J end by 2 bases, with 13 bases between. This CDR3 is built from 16 residues. Germline V gene data show CDR1 as KGHSH and CDR2 as LQKENI.

In DNA form, the CDR3 reads TGCGCCAGCAGCTTAGGGCAGCCCTCCTACGAGCAGTACTTC. It specifies CASSLGQPSYEQYF. This chain uses TRBV5-1 with TRBJ2-7; D not certain. Germline V gene data show CDR1 as SGHRS and CDR2 as YFSETQ. V was trimmed by 2 bases and J by 0 bases, leaving 9 bases between them. The CDR3 spans 14 residues.

The V gene is TRBV7-2, the J gene TRBJ2-5; D is undetermined. The germline V gene has CDR1 SGHTA and CDR2 FQGNSA. V was shortened by 0 bases and J by 5 bases, with 7 bases between the two germline ends. The length of the CDR3 is 13 residues. The CDR3 DNA reads as TGTGCCAGCAGCTTAGCCCGCTTGGAGACCCAGTACTTC. It codes for CASSLARLETQYF.

This chain joins TRBV11-2 and TRBJ2-3; TRBD2 aligns across 10 bases. CDR3 size: 19 residues. Germline-derived CDR1 and CDR2 are SGHAT and FQNNGV. Unmatched junction bases numbered 14, after V lost 0 bases and J lost 5 bases. CDR3 amino acids: CASSLDRAASGGRGDTQYF. Written as DNA, the CDR3 is TGTGCCAGCAGCTTAGATAGGGCGGCTAGCGGGGGCCGGGGAGATACGCAGTATTTT.

This rearrangement joins TRBV18 to TRBJ1-1; D may be TRBD1 (5 bases). This CDR3 is built from 15 residues. Trimming cost V 2 bases and J 0 bases, with 10 bases left between them. From germline, CDR1 is KGHSH and CDR2 LQKENI. The CDR3 coding sequence is TGTGCCAGCTCACCATATTCGGGGCTGAACACTGAAGCTTTCTTT. Protein product: CASSPYSGLNTEAFF.

V gene TRBV5-4 combines with J gene TRBJ2-5; D perhaps matches TRBD1 (6 bases). V lost 5 bases to trimming and J lost 0 bases, with 14 bases between them. This CDR3 is built from 15 residues. Germline-derived CDR1 and CDR2 are SGHNT and YYREEE (reference sequence). The DNA for the CDR3 is TGTGCCAGCAGGTCACCCGGGACACACCAAGAGACCCAGTACTTC. Its protein is CASRSPGTHQETQYF.

The chain carries TRBV15 and TRBJ2-7; no clear D gene. The germline V gene has CDR1 LNHNV and CDR2 YYDKDF (reference sequence). Trimming left V 0 bases short and J 4 bases short, with 7 bases between. The CDR3 extends over 13 amino acids. In DNA form, the CDR3 reads TGTGCCACCAGCAGAGATTCCGGGTACGAGCAGTACTTC. It encodes CATSRDSGYEQYF.

The rearrangement joins TRBV19 to TRBJ2-7, with 8 bases lining up with TRBD2. Germline CDR1 and CDR2: LNHDA and SQIVND (reference sequence). V lost 3 bases to trimming and J lost 0 bases; unmatched junction nucleotides: 7. The CDR3 consists of 16 residues. The CDR3 is CASSIRTSGDSYEQYF. CDR3 sequence (DNA): TGTGCCAGTAGTATTCGAACTAGCGGTGACTCCTACGAGCAGTACTTC.

This rearrangement joins TRBV5-1 to TRBJ2-1; 7 bases agree with TRBD2. V lost 0 bases to trimming and J lost 2 bases; unmatched junction nucleotides: 5. Looked up from germline, CDR1 is SGHRS and CDR2 is YFSETQ. The CDR3 consists of 16 residues. The CDR3 sequence is CASSLGGGRTYNEQFF. Written as DNA, the CDR3 is TGCGCCAGCAGCTTGGGCGGGGGAAGGACCTACAATGAGCAGTTCTTC. The full variable domain, completed using reference TRBV5-1 and TRBJ2-1, is KAGVTQTPRYLIKTRGQQVTLSCSPISGHRSVSWYQQTPGQGLQFLFEYFSETQRNKGNFPGRFSGRQFSNSRSEMNVSTLELGDSALYLCASSLGGGRTYNEQFFGPGTRLTVL.

This chain uses TRBV30 with TRBJ1-6, with 8 bases fitting TRBD1. CDR3 length: 14 residues. Germline assignment: CDR1 GTSNPN and CDR2 SVGIG (reference sequence). V lost 4 bases to trimming and J lost 6 bases; unmatched junction nucleotides: 5. The CDR3: CAWNLGQGNSPLHF. CDR3 coding DNA: TGTGCCTGGAATCTAGGACAGGGTAATTCACCCCTCCACTTT. Full variable domain (missing parts from reference TRBV30 and TRBJ1-6): SQTIHQWPATLVQPVGSPLSLECTVEGTSNPNLYWYRQAAGRGLQLLFYSVGIGQISSEVPQNLSASRPQDRQFILSSKKLLLSDSGFYLCAWNLGQGNSPLHFGNGTRLTVT.

The genes are TRBV14 and TRBJ2-1; 11 bases fit TRBD1. The CDR3 loop spans 17 amino acids. Germline loops: CDR1 SGHDN, CDR2 FVKESK. V shed 5 bases, J shed 0 bases, and the junction held 6 bases outside the gene matches. The CDR3 loop reads CASSKDRGLGSYNEQFF. DNA for the CDR3: TGTGCCAGCAGCAAGGACAGGGGGCTGGGCTCCTACAATGAGCAGTTCTTC.

The V gene is TRBV7-8, the J gene TRBJ2-3; perhaps TRBD2 as D (6 bases). The CDR3 covers 14 residues. V lost 4 bases and J lost 2, with 10 bases in between. CDR1 SGHVS and CDR2 FQNEAQ come from the germline V gene. The CDR3 here is CASSYSGITDTQYF. The DNA of the CDR3 is TGTGCCAGCAGCTATAGCGGAATCACAGATACGCAGTATTTT.

The chain's CDR3 is CASSPRLAAYYEQYF. CDR3 DNA sequence: TGTGCCAGCAGCCCGAGGCTAGCGGCCTACTACGAGCAGTACTTC. The chain recombines TRBV11-2 with TRBJ2-7; 7 bases line up with TRBD2. CDR1 and CDR2 (germline): SGHAT, FQNNGV. CDR3 length: 15 residues. With V trimmed by 5 bases and J by 3 bases, 10 bases remained unmatched.

The V gene is TRBV9, the J gene TRBJ1-1, with a weak D call TRBD1 (5 bases). The germline V gene encodes CDR1 SGDLS and CDR2 YYNGEE. CDR3 size: 13 residues. V was shortened by 0 bases and J by 9 bases, with 12 bases between the two germline ends. This CDR3 reads CASSVDPTGKAFF. The CDR3 bases are TGTGCCAGCAGCGTAGATCCAACAGGTAAAGCTTTCTTT.

V usage is TRBV18 and J usage is TRBJ1-1; 7 positions match TRBD1. Trimming took 2 bases from V and 7 from J; bases not matched to a gene: 4. Germline V gene data show CDR1 as KGHSH and CDR2 as LQKENI. This CDR3 contains 13 residues. The DNA of the CDR3 is TGTGCCAGCTCACCAGGGCAGGGGGTTGAAGCTTTCTTT. Its translation: CASSPGQGVEAFF.

This chain joins TRBV7-8 and TRBJ1-2; D perhaps matches TRBD1 (6 bases). This CDR3 comprises 16 residues. Trimming removed 5 bases from V and 6 bases from J, with 22 bases in between. In germline, CDR1 is SGHVS, CDR2 FQNEAQ. The CDR3 DNA reads TGTGCCAGCAGCGAGAACAGGGTTCCCAAAGGGGATGGCTACACCTTC. Translated, it gives CASSENRVPKGDGYTF.

Note on this clone: One end of the junction does not line up with germline, which may come from a read error. This rearrangement joins TRBV11-2 to TRBJ1-3; no definite D call. Germline V gene data show CDR1 as SGHAT and CDR2 as FQNNGV. The CDR3 has 17 amino acids. Written as DNA, the CDR3 is TGTGCCACCAGCTTAGATATGTGGGATCCCCCTGGAAACACCATATATTTT. Translation gives CATSLDMWDPPGNTIYF.

V gene TRBV7-2 combines with J gene TRBJ1-2; maybe TRBD1 (5 bases). The V end lost 1 base, the J end lost 0 bases, and 15 bases lay between the germline ends. Germline V CDR1 and CDR2: SGHTA, FQGNSA. The CDR3 runs to 17 residues. The CDR3 DNA is TGTGCCAGCAGCTTAGGGCAGGGTGGTAGCGCTAACTATGGCTACACCTTC. It codes for CASSLGQGGSANYGYTF.

In this sample, this clone turned up once. The V gene is TRBV5-1, the J gene TRBJ2-1; 8 nucleotides match TRBD1. J was trimmed by 7 bases and V by 0 bases; bases with no gene match: 12. There are 17 residues in the CDR3. Germline CDR1 is SGHRS and CDR2 is YFSETQ. This CDR3 is CASSLAGAGGSLNEQFF. As DNA, the CDR3 is TGCGCCAGCAGCTTGGCCGGGGCAGGGGGCAGTCTTAATGAGCAGTTCTTC.

The gene calls are TRBV6-6 and TRBJ1-2; 9 positions agree with TRBD1. The J segment lost 10 bases and the V segment lost 1 base, leaving 7 bases of the junction unmatched. CDR1 is MNHNY, CDR2 SVGAGI, per germline (reference sequence). The CDR3 sequence is 14 residues long. The CDR3: CASSYYPGQGYYTF. CDR3 DNA: TGTGCCAGCAGTTACTACCCCGGACAGGGGTACTACACCTTC.

The rearrangement uses TRBV27 and TRBJ2-6; TRBD1 agrees at 8 bases. The length of the CDR3 is 22 residues. Germline CDR1 is MNHEY and CDR2 is SMNVEV (reference sequence). The V gene end was trimmed by 6 bases and the J gene end by 1 base; junction bases not matched to a gene: 23. The CDR3 coding sequence is TGTGCCAGCAGCACTTCTGCACCCTCGGACAGGGCATTCCGATCTGGGGCCAACGTCCTGACTTTC. Amino acids: CASSTSAPSDRAFRSGANVLTF.

The table lists this clone with a count of one. This chain uses TRBV2 with TRBJ1-5, with D unresolved. In germline, CDR1 is SNHLY, CDR2 FYNNEI. This CDR3 region has 15 residues. Trimming removed 4 bases from V and 0 bases from J, with 10 bases in between. The CDR3: CASSVKQYSNQPQHF. The CDR3 DNA is TGTGCCAGCAGTGTCAAACAATATAGCAATCAGCCCCAGCATTTT.

The chain uses TRBV6-5 and TRBJ2-1; D possibly corresponds to TRBD1 (6 bases). Germline V gene sequence: CDR1 MNHEY, CDR2 SVGAGI. This CDR3 region has 14 residues. Trimming pared 5 bases from V and 5 bases from J, leaving 13 bases between. CDR3 residues: CASSVDRLNNEQFF. For the CDR3, the DNA is TGTGCCAGCAGTGTGGACAGACTAAACAATGAGCAGTTCTTC.